This is a list of T cell receptor beta chains from one sample in a study of immune evolution from preneoplasia to lung adenocarcinoma. The assay was immunoSEQ multiplex PCR, and TCRdb's table has in-frame clones only and misses some. The sample comprises around 39,000 clones, around 74% of which are singletons, and approximately 6.1% rests with the top ten. The sequencing input was FFPE invasive lung adenocarcinoma tissue. Receptors were obtained from a person in their sixties with lung adenocarcinoma. Both conserved end residues are part of each CDR3. D genes are given only for firm matches. Not every row has a clone size; where given, it reads once, few, many or a size class.

clone_size: -; d_call: TRBD1; j_call: TRBJ2-6; v_call: TRBV6-1; cdr3_nt: TGTGCCAGCAGTGCGATATCTGGGACAGGGTCTTCTGGGGCCAACGTCCTGACTTTC; cdr3_aa: CASSAISGTGSSGANVLTF
clone_size: -; d_call: -; j_call: TRBJ1-2; v_call: TRBV19; cdr3_nt: TGTGCCAGTAGTATAGGGGGGGCGAGAAGCTATGGCTACACCTTC; cdr3_aa: CASSIGGARSYGYTF
clone_size: -; d_call: -; j_call: TRBJ2-1; v_call: TRBV1; cdr3_nt: TGCACCAGCAGCTTACGAAGGCGGCTAGCGGGGGCCAATGAGCAGTTCTTC; cdr3_aa: CTSSLRRRLAGANEQFF
clone_size: -; d_call: -; j_call: TRBJ2-5; v_call: TRBV15; cdr3_nt: TGTGCCACCAGCAGAGAAGGCGGGGCGGGGGAGACCCAGTACTTC; cdr3_aa: CATSREGGAGETQYF
clone_size: -; d_call: -; j_call: TRBJ2-7; v_call: TRBV2; cdr3_nt: TGTGCCAGCAGTTTTCCTCTCTCCTACGAGCAGTACTTC; cdr3_aa: CASSFPLSYEQYF
clone_size: -; d_call: TRBD2; j_call: TRBJ2-5; v_call: TRBV28; cdr3_nt: TGTGCCAGCAGTTTCCGGGGAAGCGGGAGGATTGAGACCCAGTACTTC; cdr3_aa: CASSFRGSGRIETQYF
clone_size: -; d_call: -; j_call: TRBJ2-1; v_call: TRBV7-8; cdr3_nt: TGTGCCAGCAGCCCCTTGGGGCAGGGGGGTAATGAACAGTTCTTC; cdr3_aa: CASSPLGQGGNEQFF
clone_size: -; d_call: -; j_call: TRBJ1-1; v_call: TRBV15; cdr3_nt: TGTGCCACCAGCAGAGAGTGGGACGAACCTAACACTGAAGCTTTCTTT; cdr3_aa: CATSREWDEPNTEAFF
clone_size: -; d_call: -; j_call: TRBJ2-1; v_call: TRBV6-4; cdr3_nt: TGTGCCAGCAGTGACTCGAAGGTGACGGATGTGGATGAGCAGTTCTTC; cdr3_aa: CASSDSKVTDVDEQFF
clone_size: -; d_call: TRBD2; j_call: TRBJ2-7; v_call: TRBV7-2; cdr3_nt: TGTGCCAGCAGCTGGGGGGCTAGCGGGAGTAGCGAGCAGTACTTC; cdr3_aa: CASSWGASGSSEQYF
clone_size: few; d_call: -; j_call: TRBJ2-7; v_call: TRBV19; cdr3_nt: TGTGCCAGTAGCCCTCGGCCTGGCGAGCAGTACTTC; cdr3_aa: CASSPRPGEQYF
clone_size: -; d_call: -; j_call: TRBJ1-2; v_call: TRBV6-6; cdr3_nt: TGTGCCAGTCAGGGTGGCGGAGTGGGCTACACCTTC; cdr3_aa: CASQGGGVGYTF
clone_size: -; d_call: TRBD2; j_call: TRBJ2-3; v_call: TRBV11-2; cdr3_nt: TGTGCCAGCAGCGGCGGGAGTATGAATACGCAGTATTTT; cdr3_aa: CASSGGSMNTQYF
clone_size: -; d_call: -; j_call: TRBJ2-5; v_call: TRBV10-2; cdr3_nt: TGCGCCAGCAAAAGGACTCTGGGGGAAGAGACCCAGTACTTC; cdr3_aa: CASKRTLGEETQYF
clone_size: -; d_call: -; j_call: TRBJ1-1; v_call: TRBV9; cdr3_nt: TGTGCCAGCAGCGTAGGTATAGGGTCCACTGAAGCTTTCTTT; cdr3_aa: CASSVGIGSTEAFF
clone_size: -; d_call: TRBD2; j_call: TRBJ2-5; v_call: TRBV7-9; cdr3_nt: TGTGCCAGCAGCTCGGGACTAGTCCTACGGGAGACCCAGTACTTC; cdr3_aa: CASSSGLVLRETQYF
clone_size: medium-sized; d_call: -; j_call: TRBJ2-5; v_call: TRBV4-1; cdr3_nt: TGCGCCAGCAGCCAAGACCCTAGGGGACAAGAGACCCAGTACTTC; cdr3_aa: CASSQDPRGQETQYF
clone_size: -; d_call: -; j_call: TRBJ2-7; v_call: TRBV28; cdr3_nt: TGTGCCAGCAGGCCTGGGTCACACTCCTACGAGCAGTACTTC; cdr3_aa: CASRPGSHSYEQYF
clone_size: once; d_call: -; j_call: TRBJ2-7; v_call: TRBV18; cdr3_nt: TGTGCCAGCACAGGTTCCTCTGAGGAGCAGTACTTC; cdr3_aa: CASTGSSEEQYF
clone_size: few; d_call: -; j_call: TRBJ1-1; v_call: TRBV16; cdr3_nt: TGTGCCAGCAGCCAATCCGCAGGGCGGGGCACTGAAGCTTTCTTT; cdr3_aa: CASSQSAGRGTEAFF
clone_size: -; d_call: TRBD1; j_call: TRBJ1-5; v_call: TRBV18; cdr3_nt: TGTGCCAGCTCACCGCAGGGACAGCCCAATCAGCCCCAGCATTTT; cdr3_aa: CASSPQGQPNQPQHF
clone_size: -; d_call: TRBD1; j_call: TRBJ1-2; v_call: TRBV19; cdr3_nt: TGTGCCAGTAGTATTACAGGGGGCGACTATGGCTACACCTTC; cdr3_aa: CASSITGGDYGYTF
clone_size: few; d_call: -; j_call: TRBJ2-5; v_call: TRBV2; cdr3_nt: TGTGCCAGCAGTGATCAGGCCCAAGAGACCCAGTACTTC; cdr3_aa: CASSDQAQETQYF
clone_size: -; d_call: -; j_call: TRBJ2-7; v_call: TRBV29-1; cdr3_nt: TGCAGCGTTTCAATGGGCTCCTACGAGCAGTACTTC; cdr3_aa: CSVSMGSYEQYF
clone_size: -; d_call: -; j_call: TRBJ1-5; v_call: TRBV28; cdr3_nt: TGTGCCAGCAGTTTACCCCAGGAGAGGGGGCCCCAGCATTTT; cdr3_aa: CASSLPQERGPQHF
clone_size: -; d_call: TRBD1; j_call: TRBJ2-3; v_call: TRBV29-1; cdr3_nt: TGCAGCGTTGTCTTCCCCCGACAGGGGCATCAGTATTTT; cdr3_aa: CSVVFPRQGHQYF